This T cell receptor (beta chain) was recorded in a study of vaccination effects on CD4 cells after COVID-19. Assay used: immunoSEQ multiplex PCR; TCRdb lists only in-frame clones, some missing. Among roughly 35,000 clones, about 68% were seen once, and the ten largest hold 5.5% to 8.5%. As regards this clone: Its target is unknown.

The CDR3 is 16 residues long. Germline CDR1 KGHSH, CDR2 LQKENI. Trimming stripped 3 bases from V and 8 bases from J, with 17 bases between. After more than 8 days in culture, the CD4+ T cells were isolated. This person caught SARS-CoV-2 sometime from March to December 2020, and PCR testing confirmed the infection. The participants, recipients of two vaccine doses, got either BNT162b2 or mRNA-1273. This chain links TRBV18 with TRBJ1-6; D perhaps matches TRBD1 (6 bases). Material: CD4+ T cells from PBMCs cultured without peptide, obtained after COVID-19 vaccination. This sequence originates from a human donor who had a prior SARS-CoV-2 infection. The CDR3: CASSPYPGRGYSPLHF. DNA of the CDR3: TGTGCCAGCTCACCGTACCCAGGCAGGGGTTATTCACCCCTCCACTTT.